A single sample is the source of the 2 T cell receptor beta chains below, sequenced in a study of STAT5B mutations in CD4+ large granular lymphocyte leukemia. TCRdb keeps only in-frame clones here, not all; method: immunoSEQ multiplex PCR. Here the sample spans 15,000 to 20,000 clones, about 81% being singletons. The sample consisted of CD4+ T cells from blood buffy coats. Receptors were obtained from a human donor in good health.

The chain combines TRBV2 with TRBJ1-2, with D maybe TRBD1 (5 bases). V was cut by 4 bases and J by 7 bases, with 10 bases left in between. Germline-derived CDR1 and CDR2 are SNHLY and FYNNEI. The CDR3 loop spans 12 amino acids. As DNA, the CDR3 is TGTGCCAGCAGTGCGGGGACTCGTGGCTACACCTTC. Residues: CASSAGTRGYTF.

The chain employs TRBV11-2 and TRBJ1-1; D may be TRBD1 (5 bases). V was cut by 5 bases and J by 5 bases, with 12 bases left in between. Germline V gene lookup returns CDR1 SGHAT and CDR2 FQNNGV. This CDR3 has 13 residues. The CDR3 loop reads CASSNNGGTEAFF. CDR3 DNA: TGTGCCAGCAGCAATAACGGGGGTACTGAAGCTTTCTTT.